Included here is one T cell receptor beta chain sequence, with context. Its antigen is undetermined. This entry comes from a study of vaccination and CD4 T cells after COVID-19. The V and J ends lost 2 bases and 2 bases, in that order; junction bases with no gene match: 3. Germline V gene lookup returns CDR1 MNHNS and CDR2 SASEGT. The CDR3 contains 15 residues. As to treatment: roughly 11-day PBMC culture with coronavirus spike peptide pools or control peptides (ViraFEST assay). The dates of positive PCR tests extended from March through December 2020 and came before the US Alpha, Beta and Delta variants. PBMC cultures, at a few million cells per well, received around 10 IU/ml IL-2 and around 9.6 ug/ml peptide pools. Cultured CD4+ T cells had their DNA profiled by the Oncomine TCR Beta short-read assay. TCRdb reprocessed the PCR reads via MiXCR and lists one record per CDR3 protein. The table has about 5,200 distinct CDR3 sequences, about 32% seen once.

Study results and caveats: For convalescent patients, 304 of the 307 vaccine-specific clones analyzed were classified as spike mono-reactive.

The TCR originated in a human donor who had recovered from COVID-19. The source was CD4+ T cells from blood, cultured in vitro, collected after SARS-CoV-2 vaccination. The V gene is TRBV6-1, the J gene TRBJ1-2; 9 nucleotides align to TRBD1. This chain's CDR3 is CASSEFGQGNYGYTF. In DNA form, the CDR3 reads TGTGCCAGCAGTGAATTTGGACAGGGGAACTATGGCTACACCTTC.